Each of the 19 T cell receptor beta chains below was sequenced from the same sample in a study of shared clonotypes between healthy human individuals. Some clones are missing from TCRdb's copy, which holds only in-frame ones; the method was immunoSEQ multiplex PCR. The sample holds about 380,000 clones, about 96% seen once. The sample taken for sequencing was memory CD8+ T cells sorted from blood. The subset denotes: CD45RO+ cells pooled with CCR7-negative TemRA cells. These receptor sequences come from a man aged 25 to 45 in good health.

The V and J genes are TRBV20-1 and TRBJ2-5; maybe TRBD1 (6 bases). Germline loops: CDR1 DFQATT, CDR2 SNEGSKA (reference sequence). V lost 5 bases and J lost 14, with 18 bases in between. There are 11 residues in the CDR3. The CDR3 coding sequence is TGCAGTGCTGTTCGACGGGACAAGGGCTACTTC. This codes for CSAVRRDKGYF.

The chain carries TRBV30 and TRBJ2-7, with D uncertain. V was shortened by 5 bases and J by 3 bases, with 8 bases between the two germline ends. Looked up from germline, CDR1 is GTSNPN and CDR2 is SVGIG (reference sequence). CDR3 size: 11 residues. The DNA of the CDR3 is TGTGCCTGGGGGGTGTACTACGAGCAGTACTTC. It is translated as CAWGVYYEQYF.

The chain combines TRBV5-1 with TRBJ2-1; unclear D gene. The germline V and J ends were trimmed by 8 bases and 0 bases, with 15 bases remaining between them. The V gene's germline CDR1 is SGHRS and CDR2 YFSETQ. There are 15 residues in the CDR3. The chain's CDR3 is CASTTTPSSYNEQFF. In nucleotides, the CDR3 is TGCGCCAGTACTACTACCCCGAGCTCCTACAATGAGCAGTTCTTC.

The gene calls are TRBV5-6 and TRBJ2-7, with 9 nucleotides matching TRBD1. The CDR3 is made up of 15 amino acids. The trim removed 4 bases at V and 3 bases at J, leaving 8 bases unmatched. Germline-derived CDR1 and CDR2 are SGHDT and YYEEEE. The CDR3 reads CASSPQPGQGYEQYF. Written as DNA, the CDR3 is TGTGCCAGCAGCCCGCAGCCGGGACAGGGCTACGAGCAGTACTTC.

The DNA for the CDR3 is TGTGCCAGCAGCTTAGATAGGGCGCAGTATTTT. Translation gives CASSLDRAQYF. This sequence joins TRBV11-2 and TRBJ2-3; the D is unclear. Germline values: CDR1 SGHAT, CDR2 FQNNGV. The V and J ends lost 0 bases and 10 bases respectively, with 5 bases between them. The CDR3 runs 11 residues.

The rearrangement uses TRBV7-9 and TRBJ2-1; no definite D call. The V end lost 2 bases, the J end lost 4 bases, and 18 bases lay between the germline ends. This CDR3 spans 17 amino acids. The germline V gene has CDR1 SEHNR and CDR2 FQNEAQ (reference sequence). The CDR3 nucleotides read TGTGCCAGCAGCTTATTATCCCGAAACAAAGTTTACAATGAGCAGTTCTTC. Amino acids: CASSLLSRNKVYNEQFF.

V gene TRBV10-3 combines with J gene TRBJ1-6; no reliable D call. V dropped 0 bases and J dropped 10 bases, with 10 bases sitting between them. The CDR3 totals 14 residues. Germline V gives CDR1 ENHRY, CDR2 SYGVKD. The CDR3 loop is CAISESGVGSPLHF. CDR3 DNA: TGTGCCATCAGTGAGTCTGGGGTCGGCTCACCCCTCCACTTT.

The V and J genes are TRBV5-4 and TRBJ2-5; weak D call: TRBD1 (6 bases). The CDR3 has 13 amino acids. V gave up 3 bases and J gave up 5 bases, with 11 bases separating them. Germline-derived CDR1 and CDR2 are SGHNT and YYREEE (reference sequence). CDR3 bases: TGTGCCAGCAGCTCATGGCAGGGGGAGACCCAGTACTTC. Amino acids: CASSSWQGETQYF.

V is TRBV6-1 and J is TRBJ1-5; D gene unclear. Germline loops: CDR1 MNHNS, CDR2 SASEGT. The CDR3 loop spans 15 amino acids. V was trimmed by 1 base and J by 2 bases, leaving 9 bases between them. CDR3 bases: TGTGCCAGCAGTGAAGGGTATTTTGGCAATCAGCCCCAGCATTTT. The encoded protein is CASSEGYFGNQPQHF.

Concerning this clone itself: This sample also contains other DNA sequences that code for the same CDR3. This chain uses TRBV9 with TRBJ1-2; no reliable D call. CDR1 is SGDLS and CDR2 is YYNGEE in the germline V gene. Trimming stripped 0 bases from V and 2 bases from J, with 2 bases between. The CDR3 is made up of 12 amino acids. CDR3 loop: CASSVGNYGYTF. The CDR3 DNA sequence: TGTGCCAGCAGCGTAGGGAACTATGGCTACACCTTC.

The chain links TRBV7-2 to TRBJ2-2; D is undetermined. Trimming removed 1 base from V and 0 bases from J, with 6 bases in between. The CDR3 loop spans 15 amino acids. Looked up from germline, CDR1 is SGHTA and CDR2 is FQGNSA. The CDR3 bases are TGTGCCAGCAGCTTAGATTCCTCGAACACCGGGGAGCTGTTTTTT. Its protein product is CASSLDSSNTGELFF.

The chain joins TRBV6-5 to TRBJ1-4; the match to TRBD1 covers 11 bases. The J segment lost 11 bases and the V segment lost 6 bases, leaving 11 bases of the junction unmatched. The germline V gene has CDR1 MNHEY and CDR2 SVGAGI. The CDR3 has 15 residues. CDR3 nucleotide sequence: TGTGCCAGCAGCCCCGGGACAGGGGGGTCAGGGAAACTGTTTTTT. As protein: CASSPGTGGSGKLFF.

V gene TRBV7-2 combines with J gene TRBJ2-5; 8 positions match TRBD2. The CDR3 runs 17 residues. CDR1 and CDR2 (germline): SGHTA, FQGNSA. The V gene end was trimmed by 1 base and the J gene end by 5 bases; junction bases not matched to a gene: 12. CDR3 DNA sequence: TGTGCCAGCAGCTTAGGGGCTAGCGGGTTTTTGTGGGAGACCCAGTACTTC. This codes for CASSLGASGFLWETQYF.

The chain links TRBV7-2 to TRBJ1-5, with D tentatively TRBD1 (6 bases). The CDR3 runs 16 residues. Germline CDR1 is SGHTA and CDR2 is FQGNSA. V was cut by 1 base and J by 6 bases, with 16 bases left in between. The CDR3 here is CASSLVSTGHGQPQHF. The CDR3 DNA reads as TGTGCCAGCAGCTTAGTCTCCACAGGGCACGGTCAGCCCCAGCATTTT.

The chain combines TRBV2 with TRBJ2-2; D gene ambiguous. Germline V gene lookup returns CDR1 SNHLY and CDR2 FYNNEI. The V end was cut by 2 bases, the J end by 3 bases, with 4 bases between. CDR3 size: 13 residues. In DNA, the CDR3 is TGTGCCAGCAGTGAACAGCACACCGGGGAGCTGTTTTTT. Translation gives CASSEQHTGELFF.

This chain joins TRBV2 and TRBJ2-2; D unresolved. CDR3 size: 15 residues. Trimming left V 8 bases short and J 2 bases short, with 15 bases between. CDR1 and CDR2 (germline): SNHLY, FYNNEI. The CDR3 loop is CASRQRELNTGELFF. The CDR3 nucleotides read TGTGCCAGCCGGCAGAGAGAACTAAACACCGGGGAGCTGTTTTTT.

The gene calls are TRBV4-2 and TRBJ2-7, with D tentatively TRBD1 (5 bases). The V and J ends lost 0 bases and 7 bases respectively, with 19 bases between them. Germline V gene data show CDR1 as LGHNA and CDR2 as YNFKEQ. The CDR3 consists of 16 residues. CDR3 sequence (DNA): TGTGCCAGCAGCCAAGACCAGGGTAGGGATTCGTATGAGCAGTACTTC. Amino acids: CASSQDQGRDSYEQYF.

The V gene is TRBV5-1, the J gene TRBJ2-3, with 14 bases lining up with TRBD2. The junction had 6 bases not matched to a gene; V was cut back by 4 bases and J by 8 bases. The CDR3 totals 15 residues. The germline gives CDR1 SGHRS, CDR2 YFSETQ. This CDR3 is CASSETSGRAGTQYF. The CDR3 DNA sequence: TGCGCCAGCAGCGAGACTAGCGGGAGGGCGGGTACGCAGTATTTT.

The chain joins TRBV2 to TRBJ2-1, with TRBD2 matching over 7 bases. Germline V CDR1 and CDR2: SNHLY, FYNNEI. With V trimmed by 3 bases and J by 4 bases, 6 bases remained unmatched. The CDR3 contains 15 residues. The CDR3 bases are TGTGCCAGCAGTGATGAGGGAGGGCCTTACAATGAGCAGTTCTTC. It translates to CASSDEGGPYNEQFF.